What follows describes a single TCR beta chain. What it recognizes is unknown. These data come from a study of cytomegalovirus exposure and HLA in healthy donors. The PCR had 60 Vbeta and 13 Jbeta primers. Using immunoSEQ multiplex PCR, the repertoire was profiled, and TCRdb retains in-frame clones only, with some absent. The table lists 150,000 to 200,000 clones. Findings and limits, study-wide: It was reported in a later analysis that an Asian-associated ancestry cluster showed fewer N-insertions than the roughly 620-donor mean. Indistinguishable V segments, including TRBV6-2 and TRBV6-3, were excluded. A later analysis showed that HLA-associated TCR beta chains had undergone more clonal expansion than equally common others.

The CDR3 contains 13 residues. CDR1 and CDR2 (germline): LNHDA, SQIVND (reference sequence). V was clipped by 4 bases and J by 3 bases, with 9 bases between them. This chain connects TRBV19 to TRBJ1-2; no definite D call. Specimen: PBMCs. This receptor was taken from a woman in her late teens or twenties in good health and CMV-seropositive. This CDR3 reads CASSTIDYYGYTF. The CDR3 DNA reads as TGTGCCAGTAGTACCATAGACTACTATGGCTACACCTTC.